The 22 T cell receptor beta chains presented below share a single source sample, sequenced in a study of patients and donors after allogeneic stem cell transplantation. In TCRdb, the RT-PCR reads were re-called with MiXCR into one record per CDR3 protein. The sample has around 7,100 distinct CDR3 sequences; about 12% are singletons. The sample taken for sequencing was blood, either unsorted or a sorted T cell fraction (not recorded which). The receptors originated from a human donor who was either an allogeneic HSCT recipient or a stem cell or donor lymphocyte infusion donor (not recorded which). It is not recorded whose cells these are; they may come from a transplant donor.

This clonotype was observed a handful of times. V gene TRBV12-3 or TRBV12-4 combines with J gene TRBJ2-2; D not resolved. This CDR3 spans 13 amino acids. V dropped 7 bases and J dropped 8 bases, with 14 bases sitting between them. For the CDR3, the DNA is TGTGCCAGCAACGTAGGGTCAGCAGGGGAGCTGTTTTTT. Translated, it gives CASNVGSAGELFF.

The sample holds many counts of this clonotype. The chain uses TRBV10-3 and TRBJ1-1; D ambiguous. V dropped 6 bases and J dropped 7 bases, with 9 bases sitting between them. Germline values: CDR1 ENHRY, CDR2 SYGVKD. CDR3 length: 11 amino acids. CDR3: CAIRGVDEAFF. CDR3 bases: TGTGCCATCAGGGGAGTCGATGAAGCTTTCTTT.

This clonotype was counted a few times. The chain combines TRBV7-9 with TRBJ2-7, with D tentatively TRBD2 (5 bases). Trimming took 1 base from V and 1 from J, leaving 11 bases between them. Germline CDR1 is SEHNR and CDR2 is FQNEAQ (reference sequence). CDR3 size: 15 residues. CDR3 sequence reads: CASSLGRRKSYEQYF. For the CDR3, the DNA is TGTGCCAGCAGCTTAGGTCGGAGGAAATCCTACGAGCAGTACTTC.

This clonotype was seen repeatedly, ten times or more. V gene TRBV3-1 combines with J gene TRBJ2-3; D may be TRBD2 (6 bases). Per germline, CDR1 LGHDT and CDR2 YNNKEL (reference sequence). This CDR3 region has 15 residues. V gave up 1 base and J gave up 2 bases, with 10 bases separating them. The CDR3 spells CASSQGWEVTDTQYF. As DNA, the CDR3 is TGTGCCAGCAGCCAAGGATGGGAGGTCACAGATACGCAGTATTTT.

This chain uses TRBV15 with TRBJ2-7; tentative D call: TRBD1 (5 bases). Germline-derived CDR1 and CDR2 are LNHNV and YYDKDF (reference sequence). This CDR3 has 14 residues. The ends were cut back, 1 base at V and 0 bases at J, with 7 bases in the middle. The CDR3 reads CATSRGGLSYEQYF. The CDR3 nucleotides read TGTGCCACCAGCAGAGGGGGCCTCTCCTACGAGCAGTACTTC.

The chain is built from TRBV19 and TRBJ1-2; D uncertain. Looked up from germline, CDR1 is LNHDA and CDR2 is SQIVND (reference sequence). V lost 5 bases and J lost 0, with 19 bases in between. The length of the CDR3 is 17 residues. The CDR3 loop reads CASSVTWRLGANYGYTF. DNA for the CDR3: TGTGCCAGTAGTGTCACATGGCGGCTCGGAGCTAACTATGGCTACACCTTC.

This clonotype occurred many times. This sequence joins TRBV7-9 and TRBJ1-6, with TRBD1 as a possible D gene (5 bases). In germline, CDR1 is SEHNR, CDR2 FQNEAQ (reference sequence). The CDR3 extends over 14 amino acids. Trimming stripped 5 bases from V and 8 bases from J, with 13 bases between. The CDR3 DNA sequence: TGTGCCAGCAGCCTAACCTCCAGGGATTCACCCCTCCACTTT. Amino acid sequence: CASSLTSRDSPLHF.

The gene calls are TRBV10-2 and TRBJ1-3; TRBD1 might be the D (6 bases). This CDR3 region has 18 residues. The V gene lost 6 bases and the J gene lost 0 bases, with 21 bases spanning the gap. In germline, CDR1 is WSHSY, CDR2 SAAADI. CDR3 sequence: CASRGTLKRRSSGNTIYF. The CDR3 DNA sequence: TGCGCCAGCAGAGGGACACTCAAACGACGGAGCTCTGGAAACACCATATATTTT.

This clonotype was observed at least ten times. The chain is built from TRBV9 and TRBJ2-4; D possibly uses TRBD1 or TRBD2 (7 bases each). Germline loops: CDR1 SGDLS, CDR2 YYNGEE. V was shortened by 0 bases and J by 5 bases, with 15 bases between the two germline ends. This CDR3 comprises 16 residues. CDR3 sequence: CASSVAPGGGENIQYF. The CDR3 DNA is TGTGCCAGCAGCGTAGCCCCAGGGGGGGGCGAAAACATTCAGTACTTC.

This clonotype was recorded many times. J is TRBJ1-5 and V is TRBV7-9; D remains ambiguous. V shed 1 base and J shed 3 bases, with 4 bases lying between them. The CDR3 totals 13 residues. Germline values: CDR1 SEHNR, CDR2 FQNEAQ (reference sequence). CDR3 DNA: TGTGCCAGCAGCTTAGGGTTCAATCAGCCCCAGCATTTT. The encoded protein is CASSLGFNQPQHF.

This clonotype was observed at least ten times. The chain combines TRBV6-2 or TRBV6-3 with TRBJ2-5; no clear D. The V end was cut by 5 bases, the J end by 1 base, with 2 bases between. Germline-derived CDR1 and CDR2 are MNHEY and SVGEGT. The CDR3 consists of 11 residues. The CDR3 here is CASSTQETQYF. CDR3 coding DNA: TGTGCCAGCAGTACCCAAGAGACCCAGTACTTC.

This clonotype was found a few times. The chain recombines TRBV15 with TRBJ2-1; D unresolved. Trimming cost V 3 bases and J 10 bases, with 13 bases left between them. The CDR3 loop spans 13 amino acids. The germline V gene encodes CDR1 LNHNV and CDR2 YYDKDF (reference sequence). The CDR3 bases are TGTGCCACCAGCAGTATGACCCTGGGGGAGCAGTTCTTC. This sequence encodes CATSSMTLGEQFF.

The chain links TRBV16 to TRBJ2-7; D might be TRBD1 or TRBD2, each matching 5 bases. The V end lost 4 bases, the J end lost 1 base, and 20 bases lay between the germline ends. Looked up from germline, CDR1 is KGHSY and CDR2 is FQNENV. CDR3 length equals 17 residues. The CDR3 coding sequence is TGTGCCAGCAGCCGATTCGGGGCCACCGGGGCATCCTACGAGCAGTACTTC. This encodes CASSRFGATGASYEQYF.

There are many counts of this clonotype. The chain is built from TRBV14 and TRBJ2-7; D is ambiguous. The V end was cut by 0 bases, the J end by 2 bases, with 5 bases between. The length of the CDR3 is 13 residues. Germline assignment: CDR1 SGHDN and CDR2 FVKESK. The CDR3 bases are TGTGCCAGCAGCCAAGAGCGGCCCTACGAGCAGTACTTC. Residues: CASSQERPYEQYF.

This clonotype appeared many times. The chain links TRBV7-9 to TRBJ1-1, with 8 bases lining up with TRBD1. Trimming at V came to 5 bases and at J to 1 base, leaving 9 bases not matched to a gene. This CDR3 contains 16 residues. Germline CDR1 and CDR2: SEHNR and FQNEAQ (reference sequence). The CDR3 nucleotides read TGTGCCAGCAGCAAAGCGGGACAGGCGACGAACACTGAAGCTTTCTTT. This sequence encodes CASSKAGQATNTEAFF.

This clonotype was observed a single time. The chain is built from TRBV7-3 and TRBJ2-2, with D possibly being TRBD1 (7 bases). This CDR3 has 16 amino acids. V lost 5 bases to trimming and J lost 3 bases, with 16 bases between them. CDR1 and CDR2 from the germline V gene are SGHTA and FQGTGA. CDR3 residues: CASSRRRGPDTGELFF. CDR3 coding DNA: TGTGCCAGCAGCCGAAGGAGGGGGCCGGACACCGGGGAGCTGTTTTTT.

This clonotype was found a few times. This chain joins TRBV7-6 and TRBJ2-5; 11 nucleotides align to TRBD1. The J segment lost 2 bases and the V segment lost 5 bases, leaving 4 bases of the junction unmatched. Germline V lookup: CDR1 SGHVS, CDR2 FNYEAQ. CDR3 length: 15 residues. The DNA for the CDR3 is TGTGCCAGCAGCGTGGACAGGGGGCCTCAAGAGACCCAGTACTTC. This encodes CASSVDRGPQETQYF.

This clonotype has just a few counts. This sequence joins TRBV7-9 and TRBJ1-2; a weak D match, TRBD1 (5 bases). The V gene lost 4 bases and the J gene lost 8 bases, with 14 bases spanning the gap. Germline CDR1 is SEHNR and CDR2 is FQNEAQ (reference sequence). The CDR3 runs to 13 residues. The CDR3 nucleotides read TGTGCCAGCAGCTCCAGTGGGGGAGAGGGCTACACCTTC. Amino acids: CASSSSGGEGYTF.

This clonotype was observed at least ten times. The chain has TRBV27 and TRBJ2-5, with D possibly matching TRBD2 (6 bases). V was trimmed by 1 base and J by 3 bases, leaving 9 bases between them. Per the germline V gene, CDR1 is MNHEY and CDR2 is SMNVEV (reference sequence). The CDR3 is 14 amino acids. DNA for the CDR3: TGTGCCAGCAGTTTATTCCCGGGGGAAGAGACCCAGTACTTC. This sequence encodes CASSLFPGEETQYF.

The chain joins TRBV6-5 to TRBJ1-2; D unresolved. CDR1 and CDR2 (germline): MNHEY, SVGAGI. The CDR3 consists of 14 residues. V was trimmed by 2 bases and J by 4 bases, leaving 11 bases between them. In DNA, the CDR3 is TGTGCCAGCAGTTACCAGGCAGAACTCTATGGCTACACCTTC. This codes for CASSYQAELYGYTF.

J is TRBJ2-3 and V is TRBV2; D may be TRBD1 or TRBD2 (5 bases each). Per the germline V gene, CDR1 is SNHLY and CDR2 is FYNNEI. The V gene lost 7 bases and the J gene lost 4 bases, with 12 bases spanning the gap. The CDR3 is made up of 13 amino acids. Here the CDR3 reads CASNLVGADTQYF. The CDR3 DNA reads as TGTGCCAGCAACCTGGTGGGGGCAGATACGCAGTATTTT. The entire variable domain, with the rest obtained from reference TRBV2 and TRBJ2-3, is as follows: EPEVTQTPSHQVTQMGQEVILRCVPISNHLYFYWYRQILGQKVEFLVSFYNNEISEKSEIFDDQFSVERPDGSNFTLKIRSTKLEDSAMYFCASNLVGADTQYFGPGTRLTVL.

V is TRBV7-9 and J is TRBJ2-4, with D unclear. V shed 7 bases and J shed 7 bases, with 11 bases lying between them. This CDR3 has 12 amino acids. CDR1 and CDR2 (germline): SEHNR, FQNEAQ (reference sequence). The CDR3 sequence: CASKGPANIQYF. The CDR3 DNA sequence: TGTGCCAGCAAAGGACCGGCGAACATTCAGTACTTC.